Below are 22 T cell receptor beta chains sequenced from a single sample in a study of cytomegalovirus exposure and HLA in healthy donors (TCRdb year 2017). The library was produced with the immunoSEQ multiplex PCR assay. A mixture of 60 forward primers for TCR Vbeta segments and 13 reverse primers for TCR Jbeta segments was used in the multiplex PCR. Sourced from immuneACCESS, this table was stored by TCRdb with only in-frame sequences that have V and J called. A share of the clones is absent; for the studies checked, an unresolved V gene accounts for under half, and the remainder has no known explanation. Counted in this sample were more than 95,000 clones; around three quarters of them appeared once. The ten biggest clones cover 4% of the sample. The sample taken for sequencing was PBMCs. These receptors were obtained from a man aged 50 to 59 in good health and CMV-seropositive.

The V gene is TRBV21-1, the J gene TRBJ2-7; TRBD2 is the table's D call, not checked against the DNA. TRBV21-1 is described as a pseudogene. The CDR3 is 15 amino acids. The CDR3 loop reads CASKRRTRIVYEQYF. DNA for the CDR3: TGTGCCAGCAAGAGGCGGACTAGAATAGTCTACGAGCAGTACTTC.

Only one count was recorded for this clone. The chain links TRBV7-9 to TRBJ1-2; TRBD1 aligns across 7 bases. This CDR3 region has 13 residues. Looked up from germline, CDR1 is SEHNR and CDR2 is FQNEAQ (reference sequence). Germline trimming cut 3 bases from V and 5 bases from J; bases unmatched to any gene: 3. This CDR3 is CASSFGTDYGYTF. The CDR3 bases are TGTGCCAGCAGCTTCGGGACAGATTATGGCTACACCTTC.

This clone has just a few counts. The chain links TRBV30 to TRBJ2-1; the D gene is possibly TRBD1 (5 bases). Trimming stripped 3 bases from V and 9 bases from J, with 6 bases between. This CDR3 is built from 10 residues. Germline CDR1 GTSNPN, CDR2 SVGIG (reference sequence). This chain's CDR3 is CAWRRGEQFF. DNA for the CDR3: TGTGCCTGGAGAAGGGGTGAGCAGTTCTTC. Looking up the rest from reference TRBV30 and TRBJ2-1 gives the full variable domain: SQTIHQWPATLVQPVGSPLSLECTVEGTSNPNLYWYRQAAGRGLQLLFYSVGIGQISSEVPQNLSASRPQDRQFILSSKKLLLSDSGFYLCAWRRGEQFFGPGTRLTVL.

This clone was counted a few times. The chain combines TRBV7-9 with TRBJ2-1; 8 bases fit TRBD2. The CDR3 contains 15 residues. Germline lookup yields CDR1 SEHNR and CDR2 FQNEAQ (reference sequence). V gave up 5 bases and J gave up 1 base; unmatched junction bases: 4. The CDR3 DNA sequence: TGTGCCAGCAGCCAAACTAGCGGATCCTACAATGAGCAGTTCTTC. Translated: CASSQTSGSYNEQFF.

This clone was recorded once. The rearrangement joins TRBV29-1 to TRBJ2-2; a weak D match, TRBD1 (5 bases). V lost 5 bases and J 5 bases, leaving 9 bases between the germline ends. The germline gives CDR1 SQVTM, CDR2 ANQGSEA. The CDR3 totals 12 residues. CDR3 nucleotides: TGCAGCGTTCTCCAGGGAACCGGGGAGCTGTTTTTT. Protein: CSVLQGTGELFF.

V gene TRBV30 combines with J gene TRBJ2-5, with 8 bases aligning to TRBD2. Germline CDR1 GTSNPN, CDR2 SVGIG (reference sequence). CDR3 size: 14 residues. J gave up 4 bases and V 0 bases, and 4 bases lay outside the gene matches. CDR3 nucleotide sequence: TGTGCCTGGAGTGTAGGCCTAGCGGGAGAGACCCAGTACTTC. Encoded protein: CAWSVGLAGETQYF.

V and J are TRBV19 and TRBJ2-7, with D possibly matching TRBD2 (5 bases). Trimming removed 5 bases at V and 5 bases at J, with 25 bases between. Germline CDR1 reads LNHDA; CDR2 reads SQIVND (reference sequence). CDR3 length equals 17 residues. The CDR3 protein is CASSSKRSSEPSDEQYF. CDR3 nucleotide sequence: TGTGCCAGTAGTTCCAAGCGGTCCTCGGAGCCTTCTGACGAGCAGTACTTC.

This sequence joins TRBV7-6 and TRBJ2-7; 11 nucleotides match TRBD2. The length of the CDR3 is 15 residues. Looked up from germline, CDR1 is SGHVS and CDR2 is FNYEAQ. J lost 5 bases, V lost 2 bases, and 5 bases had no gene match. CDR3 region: CASSLLAGGSHEQYF. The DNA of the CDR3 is TGTGCCAGCAGCTTACTAGCGGGAGGATCCCACGAGCAGTACTTC.

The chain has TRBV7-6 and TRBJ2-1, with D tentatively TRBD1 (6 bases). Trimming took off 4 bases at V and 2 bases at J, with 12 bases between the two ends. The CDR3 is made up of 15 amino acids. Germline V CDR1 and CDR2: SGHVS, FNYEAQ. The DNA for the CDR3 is TGTGCCAGCAGCTCCCCAGGGGCCGCCTACAATGAGCAGTTCTTC. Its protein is CASSSPGAAYNEQFF.

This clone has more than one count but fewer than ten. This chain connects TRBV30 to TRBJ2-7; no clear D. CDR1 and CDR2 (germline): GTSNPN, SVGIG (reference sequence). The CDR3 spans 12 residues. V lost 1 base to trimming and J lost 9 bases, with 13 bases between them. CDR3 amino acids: CAWSGDSIGQYF. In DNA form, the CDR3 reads TGTGCCTGGAGTGGAGACTCCATAGGGCAGTACTTC.

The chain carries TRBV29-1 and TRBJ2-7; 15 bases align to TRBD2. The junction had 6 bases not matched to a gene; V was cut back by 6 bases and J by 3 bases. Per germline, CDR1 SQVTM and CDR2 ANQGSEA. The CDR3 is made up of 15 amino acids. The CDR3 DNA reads TGCAGCGTGGGGACTAGCGGGAGGTCCAGCTACGAGCAGTACTTC. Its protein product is CSVGTSGRSSYEQYF.

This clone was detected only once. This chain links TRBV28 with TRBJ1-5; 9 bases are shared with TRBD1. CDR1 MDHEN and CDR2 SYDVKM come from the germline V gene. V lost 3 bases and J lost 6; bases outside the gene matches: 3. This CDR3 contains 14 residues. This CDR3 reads CASSLGQGAQPQHF. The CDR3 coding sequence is TGTGCCAGCAGTTTGGGACAGGGCGCTCAGCCCCAGCATTTT.

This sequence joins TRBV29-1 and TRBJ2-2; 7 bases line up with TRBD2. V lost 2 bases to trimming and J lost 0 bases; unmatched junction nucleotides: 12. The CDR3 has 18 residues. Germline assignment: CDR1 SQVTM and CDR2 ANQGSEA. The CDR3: CSVEFAGRAIANTGELFF. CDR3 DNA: TGCAGCGTTGAATTCGCGGGGAGGGCGATTGCGAACACCGGGGAGCTGTTTTTT.

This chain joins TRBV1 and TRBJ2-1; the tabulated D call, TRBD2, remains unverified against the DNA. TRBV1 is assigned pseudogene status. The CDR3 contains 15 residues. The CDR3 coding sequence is TGCACCAGCAGCCCCGACTGGACTAGCGGGTCGCTACAGTTCTTC. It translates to CTSSPDWTSGSLQFF.

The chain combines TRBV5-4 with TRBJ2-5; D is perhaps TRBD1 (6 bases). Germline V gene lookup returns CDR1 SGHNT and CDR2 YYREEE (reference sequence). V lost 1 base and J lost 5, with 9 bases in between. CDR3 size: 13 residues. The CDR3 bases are TGTGCCAGCAGCTTGTTCAGGGGCGAGACCCAGTACTTC. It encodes CASSLFRGETQYF.

CDR3 amino acids: CASSQLLALNTGELFF. The CDR3 DNA reads as TGCGCCAGCAGCCAACTTTTAGCCTTAAACACCGGGGAGCTGTTTTTT. V and J are TRBV4-1 and TRBJ2-2; D unclear. The V gene's germline CDR1 is MGHRA and CDR2 YSYEKL. CDR3 length equals 16 residues. The V end was cut by 2 bases, the J end by 2 bases, with 12 bases between.

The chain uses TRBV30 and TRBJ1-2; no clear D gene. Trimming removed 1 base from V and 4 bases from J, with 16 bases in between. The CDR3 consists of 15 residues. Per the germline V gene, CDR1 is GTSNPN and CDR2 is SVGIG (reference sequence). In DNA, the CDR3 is TGTGCCTGGAGTGGGACTAGGGAACACTCCTATGGCTACACCTTC. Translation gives CAWSGTREHSYGYTF.

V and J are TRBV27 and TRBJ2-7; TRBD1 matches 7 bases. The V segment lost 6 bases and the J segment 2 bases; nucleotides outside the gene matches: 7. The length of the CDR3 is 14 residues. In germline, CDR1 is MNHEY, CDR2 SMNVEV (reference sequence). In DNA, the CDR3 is TGTGCCAGCAGGGGTCGCCAGGGGGCCTACGAGCAGTACTTC. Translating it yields CASRGRQGAYEQYF.

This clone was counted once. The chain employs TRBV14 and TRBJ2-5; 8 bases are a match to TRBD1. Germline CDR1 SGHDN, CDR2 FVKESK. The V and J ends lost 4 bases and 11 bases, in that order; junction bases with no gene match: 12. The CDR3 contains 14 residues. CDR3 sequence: CASSPRTGKEEQYF. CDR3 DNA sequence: TGTGCCAGCAGCCCCAGGACAGGGAAGGAGGAGCAGTACTTC.

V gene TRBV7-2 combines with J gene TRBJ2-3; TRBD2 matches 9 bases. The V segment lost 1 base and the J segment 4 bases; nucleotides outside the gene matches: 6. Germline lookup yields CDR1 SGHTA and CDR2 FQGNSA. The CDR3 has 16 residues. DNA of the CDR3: TGTGCCAGCAGCTTAGTTAGCGGGAGTGTGGCAGATACGCAGTATTTT. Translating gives CASSLVSGSVADTQYF.

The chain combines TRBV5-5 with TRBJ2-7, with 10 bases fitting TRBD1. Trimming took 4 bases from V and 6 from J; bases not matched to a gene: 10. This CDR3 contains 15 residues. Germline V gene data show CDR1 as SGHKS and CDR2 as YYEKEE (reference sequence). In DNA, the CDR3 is TGTGCCAGCAGCATAGGGACAGGGGTTTTTGGCGAGCAGTACTTC. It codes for CASSIGTGVFGEQYF.

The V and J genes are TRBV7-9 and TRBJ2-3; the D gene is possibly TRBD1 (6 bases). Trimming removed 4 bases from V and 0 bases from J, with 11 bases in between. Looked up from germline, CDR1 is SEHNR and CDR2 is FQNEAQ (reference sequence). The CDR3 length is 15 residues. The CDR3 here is CASSSGTTSTDTQYF. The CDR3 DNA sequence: TGTGCCAGCAGCTCCGGGACAACTAGCACAGATACGCAGTATTTT.